This is a list of T cell receptor beta chains from one sample in a study of technical replicates of blood from a handful of donors. Data came from immunoSEQ multiplex PCR; TCRdb stores just in-frame clones and leaves some out. The sample lists approximately 65,000 clones, more than 75% occurring once. Sequenced input: PBMCs. The source is a human donor in good health. Some clones in this sample may be carry-over from other donors' samples. Each CDR3 is given with its conserved first and last residue. The order of the fields is clone size, V gene, D gene, J gene, CDR3 DNA, CDR3 protein. D genes are given only for firm matches. Clone size is not always given. Where it is, it says once, few, many or a class for expanded clones.

clone_size: -; v_call: TRBV7-8; d_call: TRBD2; j_call: TRBJ2-3; cdr3_nt: TGTGCCAGCAGCCCTAACCGGGGGGGAGTCATCACAGATACGCAGTATTTT; cdr3_aa: CASSPNRGGVITDTQYF
clone_size: -; v_call: TRBV10-3; d_call: -; j_call: TRBJ2-7; cdr3_nt: TGTGCCATCAGTAGAGCTAGCTCCTACGAGCAGTACTTC; cdr3_aa: CAISRASSYEQYF
clone_size: -; v_call: TRBV5-1; d_call: TRBD1; j_call: TRBJ2-3; cdr3_nt: TGCGCCAGCAGCAACACAGGGGGTGCAGATACGCAGTATTTT; cdr3_aa: CASSNTGGADTQYF
clone_size: -; v_call: TRBV4-3; d_call: -; j_call: TRBJ2-2; cdr3_nt: TGCGCCAGCAGTCGCAGGGGAGGGTGGACCGGGGAGCTGTTTTTT; cdr3_aa: CASSRRGGWTGELFF
clone_size: -; v_call: TRBV6-5; d_call: TRBD1; j_call: TRBJ1-6; cdr3_nt: TGTGCCAGCAGCCCACAGGGGTCGAATTCACCCCTCCACTTT; cdr3_aa: CASSPQGSNSPLHF
clone_size: -; v_call: TRBV7-6; d_call: TRBD2; j_call: TRBJ2-1; cdr3_nt: TGTGCCAGCAGCTTAGCGGGGGGACTAGCGGGATACAATGAGCAGTTCTTC; cdr3_aa: CASSLAGGLAGYNEQFF
clone_size: once; v_call: TRBV7-3; d_call: -; j_call: TRBJ2-3; cdr3_nt: TGTGCCAGCAGCTACTCGGGGGGCCGGGATACGCAGTATTTT; cdr3_aa: CASSYSGGRDTQYF
clone_size: -; v_call: TRBV7-9; d_call: -; j_call: TRBJ1-1; cdr3_nt: TGTGCCAGCAGCTTAGACCGGGGGGTTGGCACTGAAGCTTTCTTT; cdr3_aa: CASSLDRGVGTEAFF
clone_size: -; v_call: TRBV2; d_call: TRBD1; j_call: TRBJ1-1; cdr3_nt: TGTGCCAGCAGTGAACGGGACAGGTCCGGTGAAGCTTTCTTT; cdr3_aa: CASSERDRSGEAFF
clone_size: -; v_call: TRBV7-9; d_call: TRBD1; j_call: TRBJ2-7; cdr3_nt: TGTGCCAGCAGCTATAACAGGGGATCGGACGAGCAGTACTTC; cdr3_aa: CASSYNRGSDEQYF
clone_size: -; v_call: TRBV4-2; d_call: -; j_call: TRBJ2-6; cdr3_nt: TGTGCCAGCAGCCAAGCCCTCCTCGGGTTTACTGGGGCCAACGTCCTGACTTTC; cdr3_aa: CASSQALLGFTGANVLTF
clone_size: -; v_call: TRBV4-1; d_call: TRBD2; j_call: TRBJ2-5; cdr3_nt: TGCGCCAGCAGCCCTAGCGGGAGAGGGAGGGAGACCCAGTACTTC; cdr3_aa: CASSPSGRGRETQYF
clone_size: -; v_call: TRBV2; d_call: -; j_call: TRBJ1-5; cdr3_nt: TGTGCCAGCAGCGCGGGGATGGAACAGCCCCAGCATTTT; cdr3_aa: CASSAGMEQPQHF
clone_size: -; v_call: TRBV7-8; d_call: TRBD1; j_call: TRBJ2-1; cdr3_nt: TGTGCCAGCAGCTCGACTGGACGACAGGGAAGTAGGAATGAGCAGTTCTTC; cdr3_aa: CASSSTGRQGSRNEQFF
clone_size: -; v_call: TRBV7-2; d_call: TRBD1; j_call: TRBJ1-5; cdr3_nt: TGTGCCAGCAGCTTGGACGGGACAGGGAGTCAGCCCCAGCATTTT; cdr3_aa: CASSLDGTGSQPQHF
clone_size: once; v_call: TRBV10-2; d_call: TRBD1; j_call: TRBJ1-1; cdr3_nt: TGCGCCAGCAGTGACCCAGGGGGCAAATCGGTCACTGAAGCTTTCTTT; cdr3_aa: CASSDPGGKSVTEAFF
clone_size: -; v_call: TRBV4-2; d_call: -; j_call: TRBJ2-3; cdr3_nt: TGTGCCAGCAGCCAACCAAGCGGATCCACAGATACGCAGTATTTT; cdr3_aa: CASSQPSGSTDTQYF
clone_size: -; v_call: TRBV5-4; d_call: -; j_call: TRBJ1-1; cdr3_nt: TGTGCCAGCCGTGGGGGCTTGAACACTGAAGCTTTCTTT; cdr3_aa: CASRGGLNTEAFF
clone_size: -; v_call: TRBV5-4; d_call: -; j_call: TRBJ1-2; cdr3_nt: TGTGCCAGCAGCTTGGCCCCAGGGGACTATGGCTACACCTTC; cdr3_aa: CASSLAPGDYGYTF
clone_size: -; v_call: TRBV29-1; d_call: -; j_call: TRBJ1-2; cdr3_nt: TGCAGCGTTCATTCAGGGTATGGCTACACCTTC; cdr3_aa: CSVHSGYGYTF
clone_size: few; v_call: TRBV5-1; d_call: TRBD1; j_call: TRBJ2-1; cdr3_nt: TGCGCCAGCAGCCTCGGACAGGGGCGACATGAGCAGTTCTTC; cdr3_aa: CASSLGQGRHEQFF
clone_size: -; v_call: TRBV2; d_call: -; j_call: TRBJ2-4; cdr3_nt: TGTGCCAGCAGCTTGCGGGAAAAAAACATTCAGTACTTC; cdr3_aa: CASSLREKNIQYF
clone_size: -; v_call: TRBV4-3; d_call: TRBD1; j_call: TRBJ1-4; cdr3_nt: TGCGCCAGCAGCCAAGAGTTGGGGACAGGGGTTGAAAAACTGTTTTTT; cdr3_aa: CASSQELGTGVEKLFF
clone_size: -; v_call: TRBV28; d_call: -; j_call: TRBJ1-2; cdr3_nt: TGTGCCAGCAATCTACCAGGGTTCTATGGCTACACCTTC; cdr3_aa: CASNLPGFYGYTF
clone_size: once; v_call: TRBV7-8; d_call: -; j_call: TRBJ2-3; cdr3_nt: TGTGCCAGCAGCCCAGTGGTGGGGCCAGATACGCAGTATTTT; cdr3_aa: CASSPVVGPDTQYF
clone_size: -; v_call: TRBV4-3; d_call: -; j_call: TRBJ1-4; cdr3_nt: TGCGCCAGCAGCCGCGGACAGCCTGAAAAACTGTTTTTT; cdr3_aa: CASSRGQPEKLFF
clone_size: -; v_call: TRBV5-8; d_call: -; j_call: TRBJ2-3; cdr3_nt: TGTGCCAGCAGCTTGAATCAGGGTGGGGCAGATACGCAGTATTTT; cdr3_aa: CASSLNQGGADTQYF
clone_size: -; v_call: TRBV6-5; d_call: TRBD1; j_call: TRBJ1-2; cdr3_nt: TGTGCCAGCAGTTGGACAGGGGGCGGTAACTATGGCTACACCTTC; cdr3_aa: CASSWTGGGNYGYTF
clone_size: -; v_call: TRBV4-3; d_call: TRBD1; j_call: TRBJ1-2; cdr3_nt: TGCGCCAGCAGCCAAGATCGGACAGGGGGCGCCTATGGCTACACCTTC; cdr3_aa: CASSQDRTGGAYGYTF
clone_size: -; v_call: TRBV14; d_call: TRBD1; j_call: TRBJ1-2; cdr3_nt: TGTGCCAGCAGCCAACCGGGACAGCTACCGGTAGGCTACACCTTC; cdr3_aa: CASSQPGQLPVGYTF
clone_size: -; v_call: TRBV30; d_call: -; j_call: TRBJ1-3; cdr3_nt: TGTGCCTGGAGTGCTTCGAGATTCACCATATATTTT; cdr3_aa: CAWSASRFTIYF
clone_size: -; v_call: TRBV7-2; d_call: -; j_call: TRBJ1-6; cdr3_nt: TGTGCCAGCAGCTTAGTTGGACAGACTCGTGGGGCCCTCCACTTT; cdr3_aa: CASSLVGQTRGALHF
clone_size: few; v_call: TRBV7-9; d_call: TRBD1; j_call: TRBJ1-2; cdr3_nt: TGTGCCAGCAGCTTAGGGGACAGGGCTTCTCTCCGGAGCTTC; cdr3_aa: CASSLGDRASLRSF
clone_size: -; v_call: TRBV19; d_call: -; j_call: TRBJ1-6; cdr3_nt: TGTGCCAGTAGTTCCCAGGGCGGCGATAATTCACCCCTCCACTTT; cdr3_aa: CASSSQGGDNSPLHF
clone_size: -; v_call: TRBV2; d_call: -; j_call: TRBJ1-6; cdr3_nt: TGTGCCAGCAGATGGGAGGCACCCAGTTCCCCCCTCCACTTT; cdr3_aa: CASRWEAPSSPLHF
clone_size: -; v_call: TRBV7-8; d_call: -; j_call: TRBJ2-5; cdr3_nt: TGTGCCAGCAGCTTTTCGGGGGAGACCCAGTACTTC; cdr3_aa: CASSFSGETQYF
clone_size: -; v_call: TRBV19; d_call: -; j_call: TRBJ1-2; cdr3_nt: TGTGCCAGTAGAATAGGTGGGGAGTCGGCCTATGGCTACACCTTC; cdr3_aa: CASRIGGESAYGYTF
clone_size: -; v_call: TRBV2; d_call: TRBD2; j_call: TRBJ2-2; cdr3_nt: TGTGCCAGCAGTGAATTGGTTTTGTCTAGCGGGGGGGCCGCCCCTTCCACCGGGGAGCTGTTTTTT; cdr3_aa: CASSELVLSSGGAAPSTGELFF
clone_size: few; v_call: TRBV7-8; d_call: -; j_call: TRBJ2-3; cdr3_nt: TGTGCCAGCAGCCCCCCCAGGGAAGATACGCAGTATTTT; cdr3_aa: CASSPPREDTQYF
clone_size: once; v_call: TRBV30; d_call: TRBD2; j_call: TRBJ2-1; cdr3_nt: TGTGCCTGGACTAGCGGACTACGCTACAATGAGCAGTTCTTC; cdr3_aa: CAWTSGLRYNEQFF
clone_size: -; v_call: TRBV7-2; d_call: -; j_call: TRBJ1-5; cdr3_nt: TGTGCCAGCAGCCGGGGATGGAACGGCTATCAGCCCCAGCATTTT; cdr3_aa: CASSRGWNGYQPQHF
clone_size: -; v_call: TRBV18; d_call: -; j_call: TRBJ1-4; cdr3_nt: TGTGCCAGCTCACCCCGACAGGTTGCAACTAATGAAAAACTGTTTTTT; cdr3_aa: CASSPRQVATNEKLFF
clone_size: once; v_call: TRBV4-3; d_call: -; j_call: TRBJ1-1; cdr3_nt: TGCGCCAGCAGCCAAGATCGGTCAAACACTGAAGCTTTCTTT; cdr3_aa: CASSQDRSNTEAFF
clone_size: -; v_call: TRBV9; d_call: -; j_call: TRBJ2-5; cdr3_nt: TGTGCCAGCAGCAAATCGGACTTCCAAGAGACCCAGTACTTC; cdr3_aa: CASSKSDFQETQYF
clone_size: -; v_call: TRBV2; d_call: -; j_call: TRBJ1-6; cdr3_nt: TGTGCCAGCAGTGAAATGCTAGGACAGTATAATTCACCCCTCCACTTT; cdr3_aa: CASSEMLGQYNSPLHF
clone_size: few; v_call: TRBV10-3; d_call: TRBD1; j_call: TRBJ2-7; cdr3_nt: TGTGCCATCAGTGACAGGTGGTTGGCAGGGGGCTCCGAGCAGTACTTC; cdr3_aa: CAISDRWLAGGSEQYF
clone_size: -; v_call: TRBV4-2; d_call: TRBD1; j_call: TRBJ1-4; cdr3_nt: TGTGCCAGCAGCCAAGATGTGGGGACAGGGGATGAAAAACTGTTTTTT; cdr3_aa: CASSQDVGTGDEKLFF
clone_size: -; v_call: TRBV15; d_call: TRBD1; j_call: TRBJ2-1; cdr3_nt: TGTGCCACCAGCTCCGGGACAGGGGGGGGGAATGAGCAGTTCTTC; cdr3_aa: CATSSGTGGGNEQFF
clone_size: -; v_call: TRBV6-5; d_call: -; j_call: TRBJ2-2; cdr3_nt: TGTGCCAGCAGTTACAACAGGAAGACGAACACCGGGGAGCTGTTTTTT; cdr3_aa: CASSYNRKTNTGELFF
clone_size: once; v_call: TRBV5-4; d_call: TRBD1; j_call: TRBJ2-1; cdr3_nt: TGTGCCAGCAGCTTGGGAGGGACAGGGGCCTACAATGAGCAGTTCTTC; cdr3_aa: CASSLGGTGAYNEQFF
clone_size: once; v_call: TRBV19; d_call: -; j_call: TRBJ2-1; cdr3_nt: TGTGCCAGTAGTATAGGGCAATGGAGTAGGGAGCAGTTCTTC; cdr3_aa: CASSIGQWSREQFF
clone_size: -; v_call: TRBV6-1; d_call: -; j_call: TRBJ2-1; cdr3_nt: TGTGCCAGCAACCAGGGTCCGAGCTCCTACAATGAGCAGTTCTTC; cdr3_aa: CASNQGPSSYNEQFF
clone_size: once; v_call: TRBV7-2; d_call: -; j_call: TRBJ1-4; cdr3_nt: TGTGCCAGCAGCTTATCCGGGGGTCGCGAAAAACTGTTTTTT; cdr3_aa: CASSLSGGREKLFF
clone_size: -; v_call: TRBV5-1; d_call: TRBD1; j_call: TRBJ2-7; cdr3_nt: TGCGCCAGCAGCTCCAACGACAGGGGGGAGCAGTACTTC; cdr3_aa: CASSSNDRGEQYF
clone_size: -; v_call: TRBV4-3; d_call: TRBD2; j_call: TRBJ2-3; cdr3_nt: TGCGCCAGCAGCCAAGGAAATAGCGGGGGCGCAGATACGCAGTATTTT; cdr3_aa: CASSQGNSGGADTQYF
clone_size: -; v_call: TRBV7-9; d_call: TRBD1; j_call: TRBJ1-5; cdr3_nt: TGTGCCAGCAGCCCTCAAACAGGGGGCGTCGACAATCAGCCCCAGCATTTT; cdr3_aa: CASSPQTGGVDNQPQHF
clone_size: -; v_call: TRBV21-1; d_call: -; j_call: TRBJ2-7; cdr3_nt: TGTGCCAGCAGCAAAAACCCTAGGACAGGGGCTAACTCCTACGAGCAGTACTTC; cdr3_aa: CASSKNPRTGANSYEQYF